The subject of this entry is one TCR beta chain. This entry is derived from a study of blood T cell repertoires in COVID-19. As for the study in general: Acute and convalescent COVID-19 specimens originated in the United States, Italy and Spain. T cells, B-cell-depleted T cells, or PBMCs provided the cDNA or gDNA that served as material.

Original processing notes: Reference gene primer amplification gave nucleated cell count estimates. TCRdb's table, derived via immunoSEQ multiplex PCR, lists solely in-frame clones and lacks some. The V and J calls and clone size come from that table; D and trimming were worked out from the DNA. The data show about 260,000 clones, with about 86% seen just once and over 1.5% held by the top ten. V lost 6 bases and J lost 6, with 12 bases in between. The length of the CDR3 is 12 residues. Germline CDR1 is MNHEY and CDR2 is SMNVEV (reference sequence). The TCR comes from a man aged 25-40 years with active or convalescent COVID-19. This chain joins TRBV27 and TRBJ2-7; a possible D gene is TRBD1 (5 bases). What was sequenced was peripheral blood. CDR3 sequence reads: CASSPDSTEQYF. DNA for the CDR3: TGTGCCAGCAGCCCCGACAGTACCGAGCAGTACTTC.